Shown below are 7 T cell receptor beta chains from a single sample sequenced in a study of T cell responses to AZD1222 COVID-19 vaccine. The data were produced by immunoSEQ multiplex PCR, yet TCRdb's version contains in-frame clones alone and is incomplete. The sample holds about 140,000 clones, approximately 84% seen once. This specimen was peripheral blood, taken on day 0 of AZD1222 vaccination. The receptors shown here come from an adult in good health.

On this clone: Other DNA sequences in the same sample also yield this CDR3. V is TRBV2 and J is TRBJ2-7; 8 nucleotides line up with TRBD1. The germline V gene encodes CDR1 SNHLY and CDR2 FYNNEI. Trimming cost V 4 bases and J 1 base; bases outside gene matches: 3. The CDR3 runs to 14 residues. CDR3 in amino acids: CASSGQGPSYEQYF. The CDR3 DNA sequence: TGTGCCAGCAGTGGACAGGGGCCGTCCTACGAGCAGTACTTC. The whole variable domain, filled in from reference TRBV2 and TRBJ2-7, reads EPEVTQTPSHQVTQMGQEVILRCVPISNHLYFYWYRQILGQKVEFLVSFYNNEISEKSEIFDDQFSVERPDGSNFTLKIRSTKLEDSAMYFCASSGQGPSYEQYFGPGTRLTVT.

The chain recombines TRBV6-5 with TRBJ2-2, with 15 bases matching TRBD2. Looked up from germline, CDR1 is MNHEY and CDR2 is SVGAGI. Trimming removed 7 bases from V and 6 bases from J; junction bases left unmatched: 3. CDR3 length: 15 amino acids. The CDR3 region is CASTGLAGGPGELFF. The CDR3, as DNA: TGTGCCAGCACCGGACTAGCGGGGGGGCCCGGGGAGCTGTTTTTT.

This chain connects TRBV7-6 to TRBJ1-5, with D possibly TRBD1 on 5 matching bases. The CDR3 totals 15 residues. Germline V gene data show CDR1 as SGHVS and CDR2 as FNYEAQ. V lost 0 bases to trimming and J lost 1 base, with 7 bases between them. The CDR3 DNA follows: TGTGCCAGCAGCTTAGCAGAGGGGAGCAATCAGCCCCAGCATTTT. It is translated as CASSLAEGSNQPQHF.

CDR3 DNA sequence: TGTGCCAGCAGCACCAATGGACAGGGAAACTCCTACAATGAGCAGTTCTTC. Protein: CASSTNGQGNSYNEQFF. The V and J genes are TRBV27 and TRBJ2-1, with 8 nucleotides matching TRBD1. The V segment lost 6 bases and the J segment 0 bases; nucleotides outside the gene matches: 10. Germline CDR1 and CDR2: MNHEY and SMNVEV (reference sequence). This CDR3 is built from 17 residues.

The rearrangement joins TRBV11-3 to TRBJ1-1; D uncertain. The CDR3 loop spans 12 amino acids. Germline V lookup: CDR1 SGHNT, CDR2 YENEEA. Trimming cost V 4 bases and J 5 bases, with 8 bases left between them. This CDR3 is CASSSSTTEAFF. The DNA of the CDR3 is TGTGCCAGCAGCTCATCGACAACTGAAGCTTTCTTT.

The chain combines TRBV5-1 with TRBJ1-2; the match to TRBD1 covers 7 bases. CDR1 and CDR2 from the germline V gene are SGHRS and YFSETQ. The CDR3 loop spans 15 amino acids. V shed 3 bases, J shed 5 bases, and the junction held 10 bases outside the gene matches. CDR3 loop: CASSSGPGQKYGYTF. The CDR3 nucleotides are TGCGCCAGCAGCTCCGGGCCGGGACAGAAGTATGGCTACACCTTC.

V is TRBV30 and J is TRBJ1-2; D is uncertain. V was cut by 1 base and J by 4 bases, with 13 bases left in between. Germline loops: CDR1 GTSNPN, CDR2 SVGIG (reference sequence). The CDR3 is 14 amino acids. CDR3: CAWSEGRRTYGYTF. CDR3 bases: TGTGCCTGGAGTGAAGGGAGGAGGACCTATGGCTACACCTTC.